This T cell receptor beta chain was recovered during a study of blood T cell repertoires in COVID-19 (dated by TCRdb to the early 2020s). For the wider study: Samples covering the acute and convalescent phases of COVID-19 were provided by collaborators in the United States, Italy and Spain. The material from the prospective study consisted of cDNA or gDNA derived from T cells, B-cell-depleted T cells, or PBMCs. The dataset comprised deeply sampled blood TCRbeta repertoires from subjects exposed to, actively infected with, or recovered from COVID-19. The repertoires were made available in a free public database intended to serve as a resource for research on the immune response to SARS-CoV-2. The samples were drawn from two sources: the first 160 participants of the ongoing ImmuneRACE study, and over 1,000 subjects contributed by 6 global collaborators. The sample metadata nearly always contained a de-identified subject ID, COVID-19 status, age in years and sex. Where HLA class I and class II types were available, the types were taken from metadata supplied by the sample provider, not from assay-based typing. The full study reports these points: Clinical and demographic metadata were provided uncurated, with the amount varying by source and participant.

TCRbeta CDR3 regions were amplified from genomic DNA by means of the immunoSEQ Assay, a bias-controlled multiplex PCR. Per the original workflow: Within the assay, amplification of reference gene primers was used to estimate how many nucleated cells each sample contained. Sequence reads were collapsed and filtered to measure the absolute abundance of every unique TCRbeta CDR3 rearrangement. Productive Simpson clonality was computed per sample as the square root of Simpson's diversity index over productive rearrangements. TCRdb retrieved this table from immuneACCESS and kept in-frame rearrangements only. Not all clones are present; in checked studies, unresolved V genes account for under half, and no reason is known for the remainder. V and J calls and clone size follow that table, whereas D and trimming were derived from the DNA. This sample gives fewer than 140,000 clones in total; about 64% of them show up just once. 0.9% of the sample belongs to the ten largest clones.

For this clone: The target of this receptor is not known. Base-call qualities are not available, and no considerably larger clone is one nucleotide away.

Collaborating institutions collected whole blood in K2EDTA tubes following their own protocols. For TCRbeta analysis, collaborators shipped samples in one of three forms: frozen whole blood, isolated PBMCs, or DNA extracted from either of those sample types. The germline V gene provides CDR1 SGHRS and CDR2 YFSETQ. V sheds 0 bases and J sheds 6 bases, leaving 10 bases between their ends. Counted from cysteine to phenylalanine, this CDR3 has 14 amino acids. Only CDR3 DNA remains: 42 bases, in frame from the first base. The sequence was obtained from a human donor with acute or convalescent COVID-19. The donor label of this sample is uncertain. The sequenced material came from peripheral blood. The chain is made from TRBV5-1 and TRBJ2-1; the D segment could be TRBD1, given 6 matching bases. The CDR3 protein sequence reads: CASSLDQGFNEQFF. The DNA sequence follows: TGCGCCAGCAGCTTGGATCAGGGGTTCAATGAGCAGTTCTTC.